These T cell receptor beta chains were read from a single sample in a study of cytomegalovirus exposure and HLA in healthy donors. Profiling relied on immunoSEQ multiplex PCR, and the TCRdb table lists in-frame clones only, not all of them. Among roughly 100,000 clones listed, around four fifths were seen once. The specimen sequenced was PBMCs. The receptors stem from a young man in good health and CMV-seropositive. The CDR3 runs from the conserved cysteine through the conserved F or W. D genes are given only for firm matches. Rows give clone size only sometimes, using once, few, many, or a class for an expanded clone.

size: .; V: TRBV5-5; D: .; J: TRBJ1-1; CDR3: CASSLLSGMNTEAFF; DNA: TGTGCCAGCAGCTTACTTTCAGGGATGAACACTGAAGCTTTCTTT
size: .; V: TRBV5-1; D: TRBD1; J: TRBJ2-7; CDR3: CASSWGLDRGLGEQYF; DNA: TGCGCCAGCAGCTGGGGATTGGACAGGGGGCTCGGCGAGCAGTACTTC
size: .; V: TRBV5-5; D: .; J: TRBJ1-4; CDR3: CASSPRRQATNEKLFF; DNA: TGTGCCAGCAGCCCGAGACGGCAGGCAACTAATGAAAAACTGTTTTTT
size: .; V: TRBV7-2; D: TRBD2; J: TRBJ2-3; CDR3: CASSLPRTSGTDTQYF; DNA: TGTGCCAGCAGCTTACCCCGGACTAGCGGCACAGATACGCAGTATTTT
size: .; V: TRBV10-3; D: TRBD2; J: TRBJ2-1; CDR3: CATGSGGDNEQFF; DNA: TGTGCCACCGGTAGCGGGGGAGACAATGAGCAGTTCTTC
size: .; V: TRBV5-6; D: .; J: TRBJ2-5; CDR3: CASSLGGSGETQYF; DNA: TGTGCCAGCAGCTTGGGAGGGAGTGGGGAGACCCAGTACTTC
size: .; V: TRBV7-2; D: .; J: TRBJ2-7; CDR3: CASSPWTASYEQYF; DNA: TGTGCCAGCAGCCCCTGGACAGCTTCCTACGAGCAGTACTTC
size: .; V: TRBV9; D: .; J: TRBJ1-2; CDR3: CASSPGGDANYGYTF; DNA: TGTGCCAGCAGCCCCGGAGGCGACGCTAACTATGGCTACACCTTC
size: .; V: TRBV7-6; D: .; J: TRBJ1-4; CDR3: CASSSRQANPTTNEKLFF; DNA: TGTGCCAGCAGCTCCAGACAGGCGAACCCTACAACTAATGAAAAACTGTTTTTT
size: .; V: TRBV11-2; D: TRBD1; J: TRBJ2-6; CDR3: CASSPRGGTPGANVLTF; DNA: TGTGCCAGCAGCCCTAGAGGGGGCACACCTGGGGCCAACGTCCTGACTTTC
size: .; V: TRBV5-1; D: TRBD1; J: TRBJ2-5; CDR3: CASSGRGLDETQYF; DNA: TGCGCCAGCAGCGGCAGGGGGCTTGATGAGACCCAGTACTTC
size: few; V: TRBV9; D: TRBD1; J: TRBJ2-2; CDR3: CASSLGTVVPRRGPGELFF; DNA: TGTGCCAGCAGTTTGGGGACAGTAGTCCCCCGGAGAGGACCCGGGGAGCTGTTTTTT
size: .; V: TRBV5-5; D: TRBD1; J: TRBJ2-2; CDR3: CASSSGYGTETNTGELFF; DNA: TGTGCCAGCAGCTCGGGGTACGGGACAGAGACGAACACCGGGGAGCTGTTTTTT
size: .; V: TRBV19; D: TRBD2; J: TRBJ2-2; CDR3: CASKSSGPTGELFF; DNA: TGTGCCAGTAAATCTAGCGGGCCCACCGGGGAGCTGTTTTTT
size: once; V: TRBV27; D: .; J: TRBJ2-7; CDR3: CASSLSILSYEQYF; DNA: TGTGCCAGCAGTTTATCCATCCTCTCTTACGAGCAGTACTTC
size: .; V: TRBV6-5; D: TRBD2; J: TRBJ2-2; CDR3: CASSSVAGGGAGELFF; DNA: TGTGCCAGCAGTTCTGTAGCGGGAGGCGGGGCCGGGGAGCTGTTTTTT
size: .; V: TRBV6-1; D: TRBD1; J: TRBJ1-1; CDR3: CASCRDRDGEAFF; DNA: TGTGCCAGCTGCCGGGACAGGGATGGCGAAGCTTTCTTT
size: .; V: TRBV7-9; D: TRBD1; J: TRBJ1-2; CDR3: CASRHPSPSDRGSYGYTF; DNA: TGTGCCAGCAGACACCCTAGCCCGTCCGACAGGGGGTCCTATGGCTACACCTTC
size: .; V: TRBV25-1; D: .; J: TRBJ1-5; CDR3: CASSAPGNQPQHF; DNA: TGTGCCAGCAGTGCCCCGGGAAATCAGCCCCAGCATTTT
size: .; V: TRBV7-2; D: .; J: TRBJ2-7; CDR3: CASSLGTRSYEQYF; DNA: TGTGCCAGCAGCTTAGGTACGAGGTCCTACGAGCAGTACTTC
size: .; V: TRBV7-2; D: .; J: TRBJ1-2; CDR3: CASRVRQPEGYTF; DNA: TGTGCCAGCAGAGTTCGACAGCCGGAAGGCTACACCTTC
size: few; V: TRBV5-6; D: TRBD2; J: TRBJ2-6; CDR3: CASSWGLAGESPGANVLTF; DNA: TGTGCCAGCAGCTGGGGACTAGCGGGAGAATCTCCCGGGGCCAACGTCCTGACTTTC